A single sample is the source of the 20 T cell receptor beta chains below, sequenced in a study of cytotoxic CD8 clonotypes in ibrutinib-treated CLL (dated by TCRdb to the early 2020s). Receptor libraries were prepared by the immunoSEQ multiplex PCR assay. TCRdb obtained this table from immuneACCESS and retained in-frame rearrangements with V and J assigned. These tables miss some clones; where compared with another copy, unresolved V genes account for less than half of the shortfall, and the remainder is unexplained. The sample table records 150,000 or so clones; 75% to 85% of these occur just once. The top ten hold 6.5% to 8% of the sample. Sequences were derived from PBMCs, sampled after 36 months of ibrutinib treatment. The receptors derive from a human donor with chronic lymphocytic leukemia.

This rearrangement joins TRBV7-2 to TRBJ2-7; 9 bases line up with TRBD1. CDR3 size: 13 residues. Per the germline V gene, CDR1 is SGHTA and CDR2 is FQGNSA. The J segment lost 3 bases and the V segment lost 8 bases, leaving 5 bases of the junction unmatched. This chain's CDR3 is CASRTGGHYEQYF. The CDR3 region has the DNA TGTGCCAGCCGTACAGGGGGCCACTACGAGCAGTACTTC. Full variable domain (remainder filled in from reference TRBV7-2 and TRBJ2-7): GAGVSQSPSNKVTEKGKDVELRCDPISGHTALYWYRQSLGQGLEFLIYFQGNSAPDKSGLPSDRFSAERTGGSVSTLTIQRTQQEDSAVYLCASRTGGHYEQYFGPGTRLTVT.

The chain employs TRBV20-1 and TRBJ2-3; TRBD1 or TRBD2 may be the D gene (5 bases each). From germline, CDR1 is DFQATT and CDR2 SNEGSKA (reference sequence). Trimming removed 4 bases from V and 7 bases from J, with 9 bases in between. The CDR3 loop spans 11 amino acids. Here the CDR3 reads CSAIQGHTQYF. Written as DNA, the CDR3 is TGCAGTGCTATCCAGGGACATACGCAGTATTTT.

This chain uses TRBV18 with TRBJ1-1; D remains ambiguous. Trimming removed 3 bases from V and 4 bases from J, with 12 bases in between. The CDR3 runs to 14 residues. Germline V gives CDR1 KGHSH, CDR2 LQKENI. The CDR3 is CASSPRARGTEAFF. The CDR3 DNA follows: TGTGCCAGCTCACCGAGAGCGCGTGGCACTGAAGCTTTCTTT. The whole variable domain, remainder taken from reference TRBV18 and TRBJ1-1, is NAGVMQNPRHLVRRRGQEARLRCSPMKGHSHVYWYRQLPEEGLKFMVYLQKENIIDESGMPKERFSAEFPKEGPSILRIQQVVRGDSAAYFCASSPRARGTEAFFGQGTRLTVV.

The chain recombines TRBV7-9 with TRBJ1-6; possibly TRBD1 for D (6 bases). Germline CDR1 reads SEHNR; CDR2 reads FQNEAQ (reference sequence). V lost 4 bases and J 11 bases, leaving 12 bases between the germline ends. The CDR3 covers 13 residues. The CDR3 region has the DNA TGTGCCAGCAGCTCCCGGGACATAGCACCCCTCCACTTT. Its protein is CASSSRDIAPLHF.

This clone was seen a handful of times. The rearrangement joins TRBV10-3 to TRBJ2-1; D uncertain. CDR1 is ENHRY, CDR2 SYGVKD, per germline. The length of the CDR3 is 11 residues. V was trimmed by 1 base and J by 9 bases, leaving 4 bases between them. The CDR3 loop is CAISELGEQFF. CDR3 bases: TGTGCCATCAGTGAGTTAGGTGAGCAGTTCTTC.

The V call is TRBV7-9, the J call TRBJ2-1; either TRBD1 or TRBD2 may fit D (6 bases each). Trimming took 3 bases from V and 9 from J, leaving 9 bases between them. Germline CDR1 SEHNR, CDR2 FQNEAQ (reference sequence). This CDR3 has 12 amino acids. The CDR3 region is CASSFGGGEQFF. The CDR3 bases are TGTGCCAGCAGCTTCGGGGGCGGTGAGCAGTTCTTC.

The chain links TRBV6-5 to TRBJ1-6; D may be TRBD1 (6 bases). The V gene's germline CDR1 is MNHEY and CDR2 SVGAGI. V was cut by 6 bases and J by 5 bases, with 14 bases left in between. There are 15 residues in the CDR3. The CDR3 is CASRPTGLDNSPLHF. CDR3 nucleotide sequence: TGTGCCAGCAGACCCACAGGGTTGGATAATTCACCCCTCCACTTT.

The chain recombines TRBV5-1 with TRBJ2-5; TRBD2 agrees at 10 bases. V shed 0 bases, J shed 4 bases, and the junction held 6 bases outside the gene matches. CDR1 is SGHRS, CDR2 YFSETQ, per germline. The CDR3 is 16 residues long. The CDR3 nucleotides are TGCGCCAGCAGCTTGGGTACTAGCGGGAATAGAGAGACCCAGTACTTC. Its translation is CASSLGTSGNRETQYF. Variable domain in full (rest from reference TRBV5-1 and TRBJ2-5): KAGVTQTPRYLIKTRGQQVTLSCSPISGHRSVSWYQQTPGQGLQFLFEYFSETQRNKGNFPGRFSGRQFSNSRSEMNVSTLELGDSALYLCASSLGTSGNRETQYFGPGTRLLVL.

The table lists this clone with many counts. The V call is TRBV7-9, the J call TRBJ2-2; 7 bases fit TRBD2. CDR1 is SEHNR and CDR2 is FQNEAQ in the germline V gene (reference sequence). The CDR3 runs to 12 residues. V gave up 6 bases and J gave up 6 bases; unmatched junction bases: 1. The CDR3, as DNA: TGTGCCAGCAGTCGGGAGGCCGGGGAGCTGTTTTTT. Its translation: CASSREAGELFF.

The J gene is TRBJ1-5, the V gene TRBV29-1, with D perhaps TRBD1 (5 bases). The germline V and J ends were trimmed by 4 bases and 5 bases, with 15 bases remaining between them. The CDR3 consists of 14 residues. Germline assignment: CDR1 SQVTM and CDR2 ANQGSEA. The CDR3 protein is CSVGVSGRDQPQHF. The DNA of the CDR3 is TGCAGCGTTGGGGTCTCGGGGCGAGATCAGCCCCAGCATTTT.

Written as DNA, the CDR3 is TGTGCCAGCAGCGGGGAGAACACCGGGGAGCTGTTTTTT. Protein product: CASSGENTGELFF. The chain uses TRBV13 and TRBJ2-2; D gene uncertain. The germline V gene has CDR1 PRHDT and CDR2 FYEKMQ (reference sequence). Deletions cut 5 bases from V and 1 base from J, with 5 bases between. CDR3 size: 13 residues.

The chain employs TRBV18 and TRBJ2-1; D is uncertain. Per the germline V gene, CDR1 is KGHSH and CDR2 is LQKENI. The CDR3 is 14 amino acids. With 3 bases removed from V and 4 bases from J, the gap between germline ends came to 10 bases. CDR3 DNA sequence: TGTGCCAGCTCACCGCCCTGGATGTACAATGAGCAGTTCTTC. Protein product: CASSPPWMYNEQFF.

This sequence joins TRBV5-6 and TRBJ1-2, with TRBD1 as a possible D gene (5 bases). Germline loops: CDR1 SGHDT, CDR2 YYEEEE. This CDR3 has 11 residues. V was trimmed by 2 bases and J by 10 bases, leaving 9 bases between them. The CDR3 spells CASSFGGSYTF. CDR3 sequence (DNA): TGTGCCAGCAGCTTTGGGGGTTCCTACACCTTC.

The table lists this clone with a count of one. The gene calls are TRBV28 and TRBJ2-2; TRBD1 matches at 8 bases. After removal of 6 bases from V and 10 bases from J, the junction contained 16 bases not matched to a gene. This CDR3 has 16 amino acids. Germline V CDR1 and CDR2: MDHEN, SYDVKM. The CDR3 DNA reads TGTGCCAGCAGCCGATCCCGATGGGCAGGGGGCAAGGAGCTGTTTTTT. Amino acids: CASSRSRWAGGKELFF.

The genes are TRBV19 and TRBJ2-3; 12 bases map to TRBD2. V lost 5 bases and J lost 4; bases outside the gene matches: 7. This CDR3 is built from 16 residues. Germline CDR1 LNHDA, CDR2 SQIVND (reference sequence). CDR3 loop: CASSSRTSGTPDTQYF. Written as DNA, the CDR3 is TGTGCCAGTAGTTCTCGGACTAGCGGGACACCAGATACGCAGTATTTT.

Of note for this clone: One end of the junction varies from germline; a read error may be responsible. The chain couples TRBV18 to TRBJ2-1, with D unresolved. The CDR3 contains 14 residues. CDR1 is KGHSH and CDR2 is LQKENI in the germline V gene. This chain's CDR3 is CASSPLPSNNEQFF. In DNA, the CDR3 is TGTGCCAGCTCACCACTCCCCTCCAACAATGAGCAGTTCTTC. The full variable domain, completed using reference TRBV18 and TRBJ2-1, is NAGVMQNPRHLVRRRGQEARLRCSPMKGHSHVYWYRQLPEEGLKFMVYLQKENIIDESGMPKERFSAEFPKEGPSILRIQQVVRGDSAAYFCASSPLPSNNEQFFGPGTRLTVL.

This clone was counted once. This chain uses TRBV27 with TRBJ1-4; D unclear. CDR3 size: 12 residues. The V gene's germline CDR1 is MNHEY and CDR2 SMNVEV (reference sequence). Trimming cost V 6 bases and J 8 bases, with 10 bases left between them. CDR3 loop: CASRHPGEKLFF. CDR3 nucleotides: TGTGCCAGCAGACATCCTGGGGAAAAACTGTTTTTT.

This chain connects TRBV18 to TRBJ1-4; 9 bases match TRBD1. The CDR3 totals 14 residues. CDR1 KGHSH and CDR2 LQKENI come from the germline V gene. With 9 bases clipped from V and 1 base from J, the junction kept 3 bases outside the gene matches. The CDR3 bases are TGTGCCAGTTCGGACAGGGGAACTAATGAAAAACTGTTTTTT. Protein sequence: CASSDRGTNEKLFF.

The V gene is TRBV12-5, the J gene TRBJ2-7; TRBD1 matches 8 bases. CDR1 is LGHNT, CDR2 FRNRAP, per germline. V lost 1 base and J lost 6; bases outside the gene matches: 8. CDR3 length: 15 residues. The CDR3 coding sequence is TGTGCTAGTGGTTTGGCCAGGGGGCGTCTCGCCGAGCAGTACTTC. It specifies CASGLARGRLAEQYF.

V and J are TRBV7-2 and TRBJ2-7; D is possibly TRBD1 (5 bases). From germline, CDR1 is SGHTA and CDR2 FQGNSA. This CDR3 spans 13 amino acids. The ends were cut back, 3 bases at V and 9 bases at J, with 15 bases in the middle. The CDR3, as DNA: TGTGCCAGCAGCTTTATGGGGTCAGGGCCGCAGTACTTC. Protein: CASSFMGSGPQYF.